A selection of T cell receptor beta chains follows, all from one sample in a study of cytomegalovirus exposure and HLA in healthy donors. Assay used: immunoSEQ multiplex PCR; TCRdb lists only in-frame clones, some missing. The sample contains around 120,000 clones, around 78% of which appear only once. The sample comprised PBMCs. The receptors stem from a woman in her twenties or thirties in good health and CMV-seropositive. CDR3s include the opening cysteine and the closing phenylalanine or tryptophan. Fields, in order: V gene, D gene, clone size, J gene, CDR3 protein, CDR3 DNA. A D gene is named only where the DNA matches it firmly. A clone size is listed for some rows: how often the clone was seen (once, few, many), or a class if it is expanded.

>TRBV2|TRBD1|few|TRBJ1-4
CASSYRETGQGGKLFF
TGTGCCAGCAGCTACCGTGAGACAGGACAGGGAGGAAAACTGTTTTTT
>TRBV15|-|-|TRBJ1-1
CATTTPKLVGHTEAFF
TGTGCCACCACCACCCCAAAATTGGTTGGGCACACTGAAGCTTTCTTT
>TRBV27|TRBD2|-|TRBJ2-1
CASGLAGYNEQFF
TGTGCCAGCGGACTAGCGGGGTACAATGAGCAGTTCTTC
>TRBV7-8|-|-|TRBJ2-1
CASSLFRGTYNEQFF
TGTGCCAGCAGCTTATTTCGGGGGACCTACAATGAGCAGTTCTTC
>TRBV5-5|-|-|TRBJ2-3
CASSQLVTDTQYF
TGTGCCAGCAGCCAACTAGTTACAGATACGCAGTATTTT
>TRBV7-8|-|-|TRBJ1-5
CASSTRGGQPQHF
TGTGCCAGCAGCACACGGGGGGGTCAGCCCCAGCATTTT
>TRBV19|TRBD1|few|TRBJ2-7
CASSVTGTGYEQYF
TGTGCCAGTAGTGTAACCGGGACAGGCTACGAGCAGTACTTC
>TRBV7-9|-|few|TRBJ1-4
CASSFSDEKLFF
TGTGCCAGCAGCTTTTCCGATGAAAAACTGTTTTTT
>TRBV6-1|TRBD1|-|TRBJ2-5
CASENLARGPKTQYF
TGTGCCAGCGAAAATCTGGCTAGGGGGCCAAAGACCCAGTACTTC
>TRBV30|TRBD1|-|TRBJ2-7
CAWSRTGVYEQYF
TGTGCCTGGAGTAGGACAGGGGTCTACGAGCAGTACTTC
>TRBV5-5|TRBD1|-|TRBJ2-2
CASSPIQGVDTGELFF
TGTGCCAGCAGCCCAATACAGGGGGTCGACACCGGGGAGCTGTTTTTT